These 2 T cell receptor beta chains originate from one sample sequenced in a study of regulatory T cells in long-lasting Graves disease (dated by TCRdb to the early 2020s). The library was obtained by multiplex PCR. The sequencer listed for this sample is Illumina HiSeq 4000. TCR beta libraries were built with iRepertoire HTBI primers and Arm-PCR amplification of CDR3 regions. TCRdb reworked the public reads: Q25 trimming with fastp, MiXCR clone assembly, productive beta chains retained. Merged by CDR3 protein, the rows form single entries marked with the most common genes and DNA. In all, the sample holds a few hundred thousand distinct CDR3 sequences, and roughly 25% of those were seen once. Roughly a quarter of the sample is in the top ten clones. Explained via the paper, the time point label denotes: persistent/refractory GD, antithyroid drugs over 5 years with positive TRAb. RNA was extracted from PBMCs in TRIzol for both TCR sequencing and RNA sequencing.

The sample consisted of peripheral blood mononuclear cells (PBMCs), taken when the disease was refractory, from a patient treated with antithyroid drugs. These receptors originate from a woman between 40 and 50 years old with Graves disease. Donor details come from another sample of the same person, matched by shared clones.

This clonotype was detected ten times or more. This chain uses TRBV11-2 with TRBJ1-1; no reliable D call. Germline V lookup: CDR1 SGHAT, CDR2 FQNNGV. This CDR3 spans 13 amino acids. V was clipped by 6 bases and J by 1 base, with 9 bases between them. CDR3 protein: CASSFPGNTEAFF. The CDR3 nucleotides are TGTGCCAGCAGTTTCCCAGGGAACACTGAAGCTTTCTTT.

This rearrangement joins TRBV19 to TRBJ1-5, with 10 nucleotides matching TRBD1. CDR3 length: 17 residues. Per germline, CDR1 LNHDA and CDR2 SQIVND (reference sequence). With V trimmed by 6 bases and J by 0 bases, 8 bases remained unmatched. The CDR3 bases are TGTGCCAGTAGCCGACCGGGACAGGGGATTAGCAATCAGCCCCAGCATTTT. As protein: CASSRPGQGISNQPQHF.